This entry lists 27 T cell receptor beta chains sequenced from one sample in a study of OX40 agonist ivuxolimab in advanced cancers. Clones were read by immunoSEQ multiplex PCR, and TCRdb kept only the in-frame ones, dropping some. The repertoire has fewer than 85,000 clones, 90% of them found once; the top ten carry 0.3% to 0.45%. The sequencing used CD4+ or CD8+ T cells sorted from blood, collected in a trial of the OX40 agonist ivuxolimab. These receptors came from an adult with an advanced solid tumor such as melanoma, head and neck, liver or kidney cancer.

Note on this clone: In the same sample, other DNA sequences code for this CDR3. The V and J genes are TRBV7-2 and TRBJ2-3; D gene unclear. The CDR3 extends over 12 amino acids. Trimming took 0 bases from V and 6 from J, leaving 4 bases between them. In germline, CDR1 is SGHTA, CDR2 FQGNSA. This CDR3 reads CASSLARDTQYF. The CDR3 bases are TGTGCCAGCAGCTTAGCGAGGGATACGCAGTATTTT.

The J gene is TRBJ2-1, the V gene TRBV30; the D is unclear. This CDR3 contains 12 residues. In germline, CDR1 is GTSNPN, CDR2 SVGIG (reference sequence). Trimming took 2 bases from V and 5 from J, leaving 7 bases between them. The CDR3 spells CAWSLGNNEQFF. The CDR3 DNA sequence: TGTGCCTGGAGTCTTGGGAACAATGAGCAGTTCTTC.

The chain links TRBV28 to TRBJ2-5, with 7 bases matching TRBD2. V lost 3 bases and J lost 5; bases outside the gene matches: 9. Germline-derived CDR1 and CDR2 are MDHEN and SYDVKM. This CDR3 contains 15 residues. CDR3 DNA: TGTGCCAGCAGTTTTTTGACGGGAGGCGGGGAGACCCAGTACTTC. The encoded protein is CASSFLTGGGETQYF.

The gene calls are TRBV28 and TRBJ2-5, with 7 bases fitting TRBD1. With V trimmed by 1 base and J by 3 bases, 5 bases remained unmatched. This CDR3 has 15 residues. Germline loops: CDR1 MDHEN, CDR2 SYDVKM. The CDR3 bases are TGTGCCAGCAGTTTATCCCCGACAGGGAAAGAGACCCAGTACTTC. Protein product: CASSLSPTGKETQYF. The whole variable domain, filled in from reference TRBV28 and TRBJ2-5, reads DVKVTQSSRYLVKRTGEKVFLECVQDMDHENMFWYRQDPGLGLRLIYFSYDVKMKEKGDIPEGYSVSREKKERFSLILESASTNQTSMYLCASSLSPTGKETQYFGPGTRLLVL.

The V call is TRBV7-2, the J call TRBJ1-2; no clear D gene. The CDR3 consists of 15 residues. Trimming left V 6 bases short and J 5 bases short, with 19 bases between. Germline CDR1 is SGHTA and CDR2 is FQGNSA. CDR3 residues: CASSSLGLTPYGYTF. The CDR3 DNA reads as TGTGCCAGCAGTTCTTTGGGCCTCACTCCTTATGGCTACACCTTC.

This clone was seen just once. The V gene is TRBV5-4, the J gene TRBJ2-1; 8 bases are shared with TRBD1. The V gene's germline CDR1 is SGHNT and CDR2 YYREEE (reference sequence). This CDR3 is 15 amino acids long. Losses at the gene ends were 5 bases for V and 2 bases for J; bases not matched to a gene: 6. The CDR3: CASRYGQGPYNEQFF. DNA for the CDR3: TGTGCCAGCAGATACGGACAGGGCCCCTACAATGAGCAGTTCTTC.

The J gene is TRBJ2-3, the V gene TRBV9, with TRBD1 matching over 9 bases. Unmatched junction bases numbered 7, after V lost 0 bases and J lost 5 bases. CDR3 length equals 16 residues. The germline CDR1 and CDR2 sequences are SGDLS and YYNGEE. The DNA for the CDR3 is TGTGCCAGCAGCGTAGCCCGGACAGGGGCGGGAGATACGCAGTATTTT. This translates into CASSVARTGAGDTQYF.

The V gene is TRBV7-2, the J gene TRBJ2-3; D is uncertain. The CDR3 is 14 residues long. Germline V gene data show CDR1 as SGHTA and CDR2 as FQGNSA. Trimming took off 6 bases at V and 2 bases at J, with 12 bases between the two ends. The CDR3 region is CASRTQETTDTQYF. CDR3 nucleotides: TGTGCCAGCAGGACCCAGGAGACCACAGATACGCAGTATTTT.

The rearrangement joins TRBV4-1 to TRBJ2-3; 13 positions agree with TRBD2. The CDR3 totals 22 residues. The germline V gene has CDR1 MGHRA and CDR2 YSYEKL. V shed 4 bases and J 2 bases; nucleotides not matched to a gene: 21. The CDR3 DNA is TGCGCCAGCAGCCCCCGGTTGTTAGGGACTAGCGGGACCCTTTCTTCCACAGATACGCAGTATTTT. Protein sequence: CASSPRLLGTSGTLSSTDTQYF.

The chain is built from TRBV18 and TRBJ2-1; tentative D call: TRBD2 (6 bases). Between the trimmed V and J ends, which lost 2 bases and 3 bases, there was a span of 8 bases. Germline lookup yields CDR1 KGHSH and CDR2 LQKENI. This CDR3 spans 14 amino acids. The DNA of the CDR3 is TGTGCCAGCTCACCAACTAGCTTCTACAATGAGCAGTTCTTC. Its protein is CASSPTSFYNEQFF.

V and J are TRBV9 and TRBJ2-7; no firm D call. The CDR3 totals 16 residues. Germline CDR1 reads SGDLS; CDR2 reads YYNGEE. V lost 0 bases to trimming and J lost 2 bases, with 15 bases between them. In nucleotides, the CDR3 is TGTGCCAGCAGCGTAGTTGCTTCGGCGGTCCCCTACGAGCAGTACTTC. This sequence encodes CASSVVASAVPYEQYF.

A few counts support this clone. The CDR3 region is CASSLAGTASYEQYF. The CDR3 nucleotides are TGTGCCAGCAGCTTAGCCGGGACAGCCTCCTACGAGCAGTACTTC. V usage is TRBV7-2 and J usage is TRBJ2-7, with 7 bases lining up with TRBD1. The CDR3 loop spans 15 amino acids. In germline, CDR1 is SGHTA, CDR2 FQGNSA. The V gene end was trimmed by 0 bases and the J gene end by 0 bases; junction bases not matched to a gene: 2.

The chain joins TRBV9 to TRBJ2-1, with 13 bases lining up with TRBD2. Germline V lookup: CDR1 SGDLS, CDR2 YYNGEE. CDR3 length equals 19 residues. The ends lost 0 bases at V and 4 bases at J; junction bases unmatched: 10. CDR3: CASSVAGLAGYDPYNEQFF. The CDR3, as DNA: TGTGCCAGCAGCGTAGCGGGACTAGCGGGATATGACCCATACAATGAGCAGTTCTTC.

The rearrangement joins TRBV2 to TRBJ1-6; 10 nucleotides match TRBD1. The trim removed 6 bases at V and 9 bases at J, leaving 5 bases unmatched. Germline V gene lookup returns CDR1 SNHLY and CDR2 FYNNEI. The CDR3 spans 14 residues. CDR3 nucleotides: TGTGCCAGCAGCGAGACAGGGGGCGGTTCACCCCTCCACTTT. This codes for CASSETGGGSPLHF.

V and J are TRBV2 and TRBJ1-2; D gene uncertain. The length of the CDR3 is 14 residues. V was cut by 8 bases and J by 0 bases, with 13 bases left in between. CDR1 SNHLY and CDR2 FYNNEI come from the germline V gene. The CDR3: CASLPRRANYGYTF. The CDR3 region has the DNA TGTGCCAGCCTCCCTCGGAGAGCTAACTATGGCTACACCTTC.

V and J are TRBV6-5 and TRBJ1-2, with unresolved D. Germline loops: CDR1 MNHEY, CDR2 SVGAGI. There are 14 residues in the CDR3. The V gene lost 0 bases and the J gene lost 1 base, with 6 bases spanning the gap. The CDR3 is CASSYSNSNYGYTF. CDR3 sequence (DNA): TGTGCCAGCAGTTACTCGAACAGTAACTATGGCTACACCTTC.

V is TRBV5-4 and J is TRBJ2-7; 7 bases line up with TRBD2. V shed 3 bases, J shed 5 bases, and the junction held 8 bases outside the gene matches. This CDR3 spans 14 amino acids. Per germline, CDR1 SGHNT and CDR2 YYREEE (reference sequence). The CDR3 is CASSSTSKWNEQYF. CDR3 bases: TGTGCCAGCAGCTCGACTAGCAAGTGGAACGAGCAGTACTTC.

This clone turned up a few times. The V call is TRBV19, the J call TRBJ1-6; TRBD1 agrees at 7 bases. This CDR3 has 13 amino acids. Germline loops: CDR1 LNHDA, CDR2 SQIVND (reference sequence). Unmatched junction bases numbered 4, after V lost 5 bases and J lost 9 bases. CDR3 loop: CASSPDRPSPLHF. CDR3 bases: TGTGCCAGTAGTCCGGACAGGCCTTCACCCCTCCACTTT.

This sequence joins TRBV5-1 and TRBJ2-7; TRBD2 might be the D (5 bases). CDR1 and CDR2 from the germline V gene are SGHRS and YFSETQ. The V and J ends lost 1 base and 7 bases respectively, with 15 bases between them. This CDR3 is built from 14 residues. In DNA, the CDR3 is TGCGCCAGCAGCTTGTTCCCCGCAGCGGAGGAGCAGTACTTC. This gives the protein CASSLFPAAEEQYF.

The chain couples TRBV19 to TRBJ2-7; 8 nucleotides match TRBD1. The germline V gene encodes CDR1 LNHDA and CDR2 SQIVND (reference sequence). There are 14 residues in the CDR3. Trimming at V came to 6 bases and at J to 2 bases, leaving 6 bases not matched to a gene. The CDR3 region is CASRQDRGTYEQYF. As DNA, the CDR3 is TGTGCCAGTAGACAAGACAGGGGCACCTACGAGCAGTACTTC.

This chain uses TRBV5-1 with TRBJ2-5; TRBD1 matches at 7 bases. The J call is uncertain, as TRBJ2-7 better fits the DNA end. The CDR3 is made up of 15 amino acids. Germline V CDR1 and CDR2: SGHRS, YFSETQ. The CDR3 spells CASSYRQGTTDEQYF. Here the CDR3 DNA reads TGCGCCAGCAGCTACCGACAGGGTACTACGGACGAGCAGTACTTC.

The chain employs TRBV15 and TRBJ2-6; maybe TRBD1 (5 bases). Germline V gene data show CDR1 as LNHNV and CDR2 as YYDKDF (reference sequence). Trimming removed 0 bases at V and 12 bases at J, with 12 bases between. The CDR3 contains 14 residues. The CDR3 region has the DNA TGTGCCACCAGCAGAGAACGACAGTCTGCCGTCCTGACTTTC. Translated, it gives CATSRERQSAVLTF. Together with reference TRBV15 and TRBJ2-6, the CDR3 gives the full variable domain: DAMVIQNPRYQVTQFGKPVTLSCSQTLNHNVMYWYQQKSSQAPKLLFHYYDKDFNNEADTPDNFQSRRPNTSFCFLDIRSPGLGDTAMYLCATSRERQSAVLTFGAGSRLTVL.

The chain uses TRBV27 and TRBJ1-2; weak D call: TRBD1 (5 bases). The CDR3 extends over 13 amino acids. V shed 7 bases and J shed 8 bases, with 17 bases lying between them. Germline V lookup: CDR1 MNHEY, CDR2 SMNVEV (reference sequence). CDR3 amino acids: CASTSRGREGYTF. The CDR3, as DNA: TGTGCCAGCACCTCGAGGGGCAGGGAGGGCTACACCTTC.

V and J are TRBV2 and TRBJ1-4, with 7 nucleotides matching TRBD1. Losses at the gene ends were 8 bases for V and 8 bases for J; bases not matched to a gene: 14. CDR1 and CDR2 from the germline V gene are SNHLY and FYNNEI. This CDR3 is built from 15 residues. DNA of the CDR3: TGTGCCAGCCGGCGCCAGGGGGGAGGGGGAGAAAAACTGTTTTTT. This translates into CASRRQGGGGEKLFF.

The chain is built from TRBV7-9 and TRBJ1-5; 8 positions agree with TRBD1. The CDR3 runs to 15 residues. After removal of 2 bases from V and 6 bases from J, the junction contained 6 bases not matched to a gene. Germline-derived CDR1 and CDR2 are SEHNR and FQNEAQ (reference sequence). CDR3 loop: CASSLTGTGGQPQHF. The CDR3 bases are TGTGCCAGCAGCTTAACTGGGACAGGCGGTCAGCCCCAGCATTTT.

This chain joins TRBV19 and TRBJ2-5; TRBD1 matches 10 bases. Trimming removed 6 bases from V and 0 bases from J; junction bases left unmatched: 19. Germline V lookup: CDR1 LNHDA, CDR2 SQIVND (reference sequence). The CDR3 has 20 amino acids. The CDR3 spells CASRSYDSRTGGLYQETQYF. In nucleotides, the CDR3 is TGTGCCAGTAGGAGCTACGACTCGAGGACAGGGGGGTTATACCAAGAGACCCAGTACTTC.

V usage is TRBV18 and J usage is TRBJ2-1; perhaps TRBD2 as D (6 bases). The CDR3 length is 14 residues. Germline V gene lookup returns CDR1 KGHSH and CDR2 LQKENI. V lost 4 bases, J lost 2 bases, and 9 bases lay in between. CDR3 amino acids: CASSLGGTYNEQFF. The CDR3 DNA reads as TGTGCCAGCTCACTTGGGGGGACCTACAATGAGCAGTTCTTC.